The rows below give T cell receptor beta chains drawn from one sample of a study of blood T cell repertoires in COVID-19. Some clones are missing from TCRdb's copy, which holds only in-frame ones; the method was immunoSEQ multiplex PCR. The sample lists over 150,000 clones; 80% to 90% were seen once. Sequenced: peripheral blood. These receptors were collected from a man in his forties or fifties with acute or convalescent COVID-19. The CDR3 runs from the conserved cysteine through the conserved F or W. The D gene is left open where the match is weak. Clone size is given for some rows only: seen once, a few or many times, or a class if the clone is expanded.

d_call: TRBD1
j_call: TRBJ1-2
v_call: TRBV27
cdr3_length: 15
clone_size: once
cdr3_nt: TGTGCCAGCAGTTTGGGGACAGGGTTGATCGGTGGCTACACCTTC
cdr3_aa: CASSLGTGLIGGYTF

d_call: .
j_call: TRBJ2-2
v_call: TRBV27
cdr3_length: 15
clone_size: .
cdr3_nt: TGTGCCAGCAGGCCGCTGGGGCGAACGACCGGGGAGCTGTTTTTT
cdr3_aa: CASRPLGRTTGELFF

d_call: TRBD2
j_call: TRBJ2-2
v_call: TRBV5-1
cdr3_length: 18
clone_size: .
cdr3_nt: TGCGCCAGCAGCTCGAGTTTAGCGGGGGCCGTGGGTACCGGGGAGCTGTTTTTT
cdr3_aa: CASSSSLAGAVGTGELFF

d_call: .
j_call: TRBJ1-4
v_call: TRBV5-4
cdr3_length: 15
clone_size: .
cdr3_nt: TGTGCCAGCAGCTTGATGGGGGCGACTAATGAAAAACTGTTTTTT
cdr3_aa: CASSLMGATNEKLFF

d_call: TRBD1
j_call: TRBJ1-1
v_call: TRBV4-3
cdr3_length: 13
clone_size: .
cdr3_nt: TGCGCCAGCAGCCCGGACAGGGGTTTTACAGCTTTCTTT
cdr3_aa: CASSPDRGFTAFF

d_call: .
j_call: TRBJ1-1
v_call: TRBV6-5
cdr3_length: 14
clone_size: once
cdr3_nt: TGTGCCAGCAGTTACTCCTCCCTCGACACTGAAGCTTTCTTT
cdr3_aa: CASSYSSLDTEAFF

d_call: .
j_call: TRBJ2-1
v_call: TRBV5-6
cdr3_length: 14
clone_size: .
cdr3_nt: TGTGCCAGCAGCTTATCGAGCTCCTACAATGAGCAGTTCTTC
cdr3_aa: CASSLSSSYNEQFF

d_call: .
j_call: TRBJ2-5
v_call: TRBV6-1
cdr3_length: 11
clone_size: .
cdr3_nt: TGTGCCAGCAGACAGACACCCCCCCAGTACTTC
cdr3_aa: CASRQTPPQYF

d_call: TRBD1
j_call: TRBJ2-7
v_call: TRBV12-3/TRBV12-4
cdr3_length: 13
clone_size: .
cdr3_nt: TGTGCCAGCAGGAGGGACAGTTCCTACGAGCAGTACTTC
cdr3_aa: CASRRDSSYEQYF

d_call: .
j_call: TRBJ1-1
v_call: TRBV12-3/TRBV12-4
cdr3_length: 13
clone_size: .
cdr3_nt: TGTGCCAGCAGCTTAAAGGCCGGGACTGAAGCTTTCTTT
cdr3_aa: CASSLKAGTEAFF

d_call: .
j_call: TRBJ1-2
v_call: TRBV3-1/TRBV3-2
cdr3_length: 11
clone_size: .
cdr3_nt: TGTGCCAGCAGCCAGGCAGGGTACTACACCTTC
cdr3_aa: CASSQAGYYTF

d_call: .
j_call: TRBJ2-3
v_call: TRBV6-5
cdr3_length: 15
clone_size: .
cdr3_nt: TGTGCCAGCCGGGGGTTCGGAGGGAGCACAGATACGCAGTATTTT
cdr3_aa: CASRGFGGSTDTQYF

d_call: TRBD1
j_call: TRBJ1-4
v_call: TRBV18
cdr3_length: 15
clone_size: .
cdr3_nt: TGTGCCAGCTCACCACTGGGACAGAGTAATGAAAAACTGTTTTTT
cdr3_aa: CASSPLGQSNEKLFF

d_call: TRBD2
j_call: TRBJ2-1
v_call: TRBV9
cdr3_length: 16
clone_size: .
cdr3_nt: TGTGCCAGCAGCCGCGGACTAGCGGGGGGGCCTCGCGAGCAGTTCTTC
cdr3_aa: CASSRGLAGGPREQFF

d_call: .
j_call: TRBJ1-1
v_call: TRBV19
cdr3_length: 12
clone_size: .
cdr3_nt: TGTGCCAGTAGTATGAGGAACACTGAAGCTTTCTTT
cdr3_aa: CASSMRNTEAFF

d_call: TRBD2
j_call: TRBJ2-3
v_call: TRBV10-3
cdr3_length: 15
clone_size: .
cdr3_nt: TGTGCCATCAGTGACCGGGGGGGGGCCACAGATACGCAGTATTTT
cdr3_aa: CAISDRGGATDTQYF

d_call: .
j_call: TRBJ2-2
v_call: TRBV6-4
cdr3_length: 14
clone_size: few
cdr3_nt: TGTGCCAGCAGTGACTCGAGGGACACCGGGGAGCTGTTTTTT
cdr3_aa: CASSDSRDTGELFF

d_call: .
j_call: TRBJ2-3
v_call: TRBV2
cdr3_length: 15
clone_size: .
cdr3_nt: TGTGCCAGCAGTGGACTATCGCAGAGCACAGATACGCAGTATTTT
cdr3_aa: CASSGLSQSTDTQYF

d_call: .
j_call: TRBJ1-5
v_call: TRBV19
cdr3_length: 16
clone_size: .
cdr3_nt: TGTGCCAGTAGTATAGAAGCAGGGACATTCAATCAGCCCCAGCATTTT
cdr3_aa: CASSIEAGTFNQPQHF

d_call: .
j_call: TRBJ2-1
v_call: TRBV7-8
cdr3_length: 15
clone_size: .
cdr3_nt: TGTGCCAGCAGCGGCCGGGTAGCGGAGAACAATGAGCAGTTCTTC
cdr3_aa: CASSGRVAENNEQFF

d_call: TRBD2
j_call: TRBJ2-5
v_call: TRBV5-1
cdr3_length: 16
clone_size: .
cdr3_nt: TGCGCCAGCAGCTCAGCTACCCTAGCGGGGTCAGAGACCCAGTACTTC
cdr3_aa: CASSSATLAGSETQYF

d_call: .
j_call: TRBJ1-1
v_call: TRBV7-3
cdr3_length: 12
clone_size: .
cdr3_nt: TGTGCCAGCAGCTCCACAGGGACTGAAGCTTTCTTT
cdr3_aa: CASSSTGTEAFF

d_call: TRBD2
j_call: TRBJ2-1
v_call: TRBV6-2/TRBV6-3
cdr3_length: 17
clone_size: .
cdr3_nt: TGTGCCAGCAGTTACTCCCAGGGGGGGACTAGCGGGGGAGAGCAGTTCTTC
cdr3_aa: CASSYSQGGTSGGEQFF

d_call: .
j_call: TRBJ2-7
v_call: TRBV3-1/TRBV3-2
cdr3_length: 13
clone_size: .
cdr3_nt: TGTGCCAGCAGCCAAGGGGGGCTCTACGAGCAGTACTTC
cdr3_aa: CASSQGGLYEQYF

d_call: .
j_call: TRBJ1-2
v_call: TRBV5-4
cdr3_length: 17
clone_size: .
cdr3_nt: TGTGCCAGCAGTCATTCCATTTTCGCGGGCGGTAACTATGGCTACACCTTC
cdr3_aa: CASSHSIFAGGNYGYTF

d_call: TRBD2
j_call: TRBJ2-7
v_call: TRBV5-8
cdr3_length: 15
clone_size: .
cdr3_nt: TGTGCCAGCAGCTTCCCCGGGACTAGGTGGGCCGAGCAGTACTTC
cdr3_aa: CASSFPGTRWAEQYF

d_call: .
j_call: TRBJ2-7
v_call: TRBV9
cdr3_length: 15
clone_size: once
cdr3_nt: TGTGCCAGCAGCGTAGAGGGGGGGAAAACCTACGAGCAGTACTTC
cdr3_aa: CASSVEGGKTYEQYF